The 27 T cell receptor beta chains reported below all come from one sample, sequenced in a study of blood T cell repertoires in COVID-19. Measured with immunoSEQ multiplex PCR; TCRdb has only the in-frame clones, and not every one. Of over 250,000 clones in the sample, less than 90% were seen once. The sequenced sample was peripheral blood. Source of these receptors: a man aged 55 to 70 who had recovered from COVID-19.

This chain connects TRBV18 to TRBJ1-4; 7 bases line up with TRBD1. This CDR3 has 15 residues. The V gene's germline CDR1 is KGHSH and CDR2 LQKENI. V lost 2 bases and J lost 2; bases outside the gene matches: 2. As DNA, the CDR3 is TGTGCCAGCTCACCATCGACAGGGACTAATGAAAAACTGTTTTTT. It encodes CASSPSTGTNEKLFF.

The rearrangement joins TRBV5-5 to TRBJ1-3, with D perhaps matching TRBD1 (5 bases). The CDR3 runs to 14 residues. Looked up from germline, CDR1 is SGHKS and CDR2 is YYEKEE (reference sequence). The ends were cut back, 4 bases at V and 6 bases at J, with 14 bases in the middle. The CDR3: CASSSTGTVNTIYF. CDR3 sequence (DNA): TGTGCCAGCAGCAGTACCGGGACTGTAAACACCATATATTTT.

This chain links TRBV7-2 with TRBJ2-7; D unclear. Between the trimmed V and J ends, which lost 3 bases and 1 base, there was a span of 7 bases. The CDR3 spans 13 residues. The V gene's germline CDR1 is SGHTA and CDR2 FQGNSA. The CDR3 is CASSFSESYEQYF. CDR3 coding DNA: TGTGCCAGCAGCTTTTCAGAATCCTACGAGCAGTACTTC.

The V and J genes are TRBV27 and TRBJ2-3; TRBD1 matches at 7 bases. The CDR3 runs to 14 residues. V dropped 6 bases and J dropped 3; count of bases not matched to a gene: 6. Germline values: CDR1 MNHEY, CDR2 SMNVEV (reference sequence). CDR3 nucleotides: TGTGCCAGCAGCCGAAGGGACAGAACAGATACGCAGTATTTT. It specifies CASSRRDRTDTQYF.

The chain uses TRBV9 and TRBJ1-2, with D perhaps matching TRBD1 (5 bases). The germline CDR1 and CDR2 sequences are SGDLS and YYNGEE. With 0 bases removed from V and 5 bases from J, the gap between germline ends came to 17 bases. The CDR3 loop spans 16 amino acids. This CDR3 is CASSVELGVFGYGYTF. CDR3 nucleotides: TGTGCCAGCAGCGTAGAATTAGGGGTCTTCGGGTATGGCTACACCTTC.

CDR3 DNA sequence: TGTGCCAGCAGCTTGCAGGGGGTCGGTGGCTACACCTTC. Translating gives CASSLQGVGGYTF. This chain links TRBV5-4 with TRBJ1-2; TRBD1 aligns across 7 bases. CDR3 size: 13 residues. The V and J ends lost 1 base and 7 bases, in that order; junction bases with no gene match: 4. Germline V gene lookup returns CDR1 SGHNT and CDR2 YYREEE (reference sequence).

This rearrangement joins TRBV7-8 to TRBJ2-3; 9 nucleotides line up with TRBD2. Trimming cost V 5 bases and J 5 bases; bases outside gene matches: 17. CDR3 length equals 18 residues. CDR1 is SGHVS and CDR2 is FQNEAQ in the germline V gene. The CDR3 DNA reads as TGTGCCAGCAGCCTCCCGGGGGGTCTAGCGGGGATCGGAGATACGCAGTATTTT. Protein product: CASSLPGGLAGIGDTQYF.

V and J are TRBV4-1 and TRBJ1-4; possible D gene TRBD1, 5 bases. The V end was cut by 2 bases, the J end by 0 bases, with 13 bases between. The CDR3 runs 17 residues. Looked up from germline, CDR1 is MGHRA and CDR2 is YSYEKL. The CDR3 bases are TGCGCCAGCAGCCAACAAGGGCAGGGCTCAACTAATGAAAAACTGTTTTTT. Translating gives CASSQQGQGSTNEKLFF.

This chain connects TRBV5-1 to TRBJ2-5, with D perhaps TRBD2 (7 bases). Germline CDR1 is SGHRS and CDR2 is YFSETQ. The CDR3 covers 16 residues. Trimming shortened V by 5 bases and J by 1 base, and 18 bases separated the two germline ends. As DNA, the CDR3 is TGCGCCAGCAGGGGGGGGCCAACTAGTGGCCAAGAGACCCAGTACTTC. It specifies CASRGGPTSGQETQYF.

This sequence joins TRBV10-2 and TRBJ2-5, with D perhaps TRBD1 (5 bases). V dropped 0 bases and J dropped 4 bases, with 15 bases sitting between them. This CDR3 is built from 16 residues. Germline V gene lookup returns CDR1 WSHSY and CDR2 SAAADI. CDR3: CASSESMVGLGETQYF. In nucleotides, the CDR3 is TGCGCCAGCAGTGAGTCGATGGTGGGGCTCGGAGAGACCCAGTACTTC.

The chain uses TRBV9 and TRBJ2-1, with unresolved D. CDR1 is SGDLS, CDR2 YYNGEE, per germline. The CDR3 spans 14 residues. Deletions cut 0 bases from V and 7 bases from J, with 11 bases between. This CDR3 is CASSVGSRWNEQFF. The CDR3 DNA follows: TGTGCCAGCAGCGTAGGGTCCCGGTGGAATGAGCAGTTCTTC.

This sequence joins TRBV11-2 and TRBJ2-7, with D perhaps TRBD1 (6 bases). CDR3 length equals 16 residues. V lost 4 bases to trimming and J lost 3 bases, with 19 bases between them. Germline CDR1 reads SGHAT; CDR2 reads FQNNGV. CDR3 sequence: CASSYRSGQGHYEQYF. CDR3 coding DNA: TGTGCCAGCAGCTATAGGTCGGGGCAGGGACACTACGAGCAGTACTTC.

The chain joins TRBV12-5 to TRBJ2-2; tentatively, D is TRBD1 (5 bases). Trimming took off 1 base at V and 0 bases at J, with 15 bases between the two ends. Looked up from germline, CDR1 is LGHNT and CDR2 is FRNRAP. The CDR3 totals 18 residues. In nucleotides, the CDR3 is TGTGCTAGTGGTTTGGCGGTAAAGGACAACGCGAACACCGGGGAGCTGTTTTTT. Protein: CASGLAVKDNANTGELFF.

This sequence joins TRBV6-2 or TRBV6-3 and TRBJ1-3; no firm D call. V was shortened by 4 bases and J by 9 bases, with 7 bases between the two germline ends. Germline V gene data show CDR1 as MNHEY and CDR2 as SVGEGT. The CDR3 consists of 11 residues. CDR3 in DNA: TGTGCCAGCAGTTCCCCCGGCACCATATATTTT. The encoded protein is CASSSPGTIYF.

The chain uses TRBV4-2 and TRBJ1-3; the D is unclear. CDR3 size: 14 residues. Trimming shortened V by 0 bases and J by 8 bases, and 11 bases separated the two germline ends. Germline values: CDR1 LGHNA, CDR2 YNFKEQ. The CDR3 reads CASSQETYEDTIYF. The DNA of the CDR3 is TGTGCCAGCAGCCAAGAAACCTACGAGGACACCATATATTTT.

The chain carries TRBV6-5 and TRBJ1-5; TRBD1 might be the D (5 bases). Trimming cost V 5 bases and J 9 bases, with 14 bases left between them. The CDR3 contains 13 residues. The germline V gene has CDR1 MNHEY and CDR2 SVGAGI. As DNA, the CDR3 is TGTGCCAGCAGTCGCGGGGGGGGAGGGCCCCAGCATTTT. Its translation is CASSRGGGGPQHF.

The J gene is TRBJ2-5, the V gene TRBV4-2; 14 bases are shared with TRBD2. Germline CDR1 LGHNA, CDR2 YNFKEQ. Trimming removed 2 bases from V and 5 bases from J; junction bases left unmatched: 7. The CDR3 runs 17 residues. The CDR3 here is CASSQLPTSGGAETQYF. In DNA, the CDR3 is TGTGCCAGCAGCCAACTACCGACTAGCGGGGGGGCGGAGACCCAGTACTTC.

J is TRBJ2-7 and V is TRBV18; D is unclear. Trimming stripped 2 bases from V and 3 bases from J, with 11 bases between. This CDR3 has 14 residues. CDR1 is KGHSH and CDR2 is LQKENI in the germline V gene. The CDR3 sequence is CASSPSDLGYEQYF. DNA of the CDR3: TGTGCCAGCTCACCATCCGACTTGGGCTACGAGCAGTACTTC.

The V call is TRBV6-5, the J call TRBJ2-7; 7 bases agree with TRBD1. Germline V lookup: CDR1 MNHEY, CDR2 SVGAGI. This CDR3 is built from 15 residues. V was clipped by 1 base and J by 5 bases; unmatched bases: 8. The CDR3 reads CASSYYATGWNEQYF. CDR3 coding DNA: TGTGCCAGCAGTTACTATGCGACAGGGTGGAACGAGCAGTACTTC.

This chain joins TRBV3-1 (or the pseudogene TRBV3-2) and TRBJ2-3; 11 nucleotides match TRBD1. Germline lookup yields CDR1 LGHDT and CDR2 YNNKEL (reference sequence). This CDR3 contains 14 residues. Germline trimming cut 4 bases from V and 6 bases from J; bases unmatched to any gene: 3. CDR3 nucleotide sequence: TGTGCCAGCAGCCCGGACAGGGGGCGGGATACGCAGTATTTT. Its protein is CASSPDRGRDTQYF.

This clone was found once. This rearrangement joins TRBV6-1 to TRBJ1-6, with no clear D. Trimming removed 3 bases at V and 9 bases at J, with 15 bases between. The length of the CDR3 is 15 residues. Germline CDR1 and CDR2: MNHNS and SASEGT. The CDR3 nucleotides are TGTGCCAGCAGTGAGCCTGCGGCCAGTCGTTCACCCCTCCACTTT. It translates to CASSEPAASRSPLHF.

The CDR3 is CASSLRRVGGGALGKDTQYF. The CDR3 DNA follows: TGTGCCAGCAGCTTAAGAAGAGTTGGCGGGGGGGCCTTGGGAAAAGATACGCAGTATTTT. V gene TRBV7-6 combines with J gene TRBJ2-3; TRBD2 matches 9 bases. The V gene's germline CDR1 is SGHVS and CDR2 FNYEAQ. The length of the CDR3 is 20 residues. V shed 2 bases, J shed 5 bases, and the junction held 20 bases outside the gene matches.

The chain carries TRBV2 and TRBJ1-4; D remains ambiguous. Germline V gives CDR1 SNHLY, CDR2 FYNNEI. Between the trimmed V and J ends, which lost 5 bases and 0 bases, there was a span of 7 bases. CDR3 length: 14 residues. The CDR3 DNA reads TGTGCCAGCAGTTTCCGTGCAACTAATGAAAAACTGTTTTTT. Translated, it gives CASSFRATNEKLFF.

The genes are TRBV10-1 and TRBJ2-3; D is unclear. Germline values: CDR1 WNHNN, CDR2 SYGVQD (reference sequence). CDR3 length: 16 amino acids. V was pared by 0 bases and J by 2 bases, with 12 bases between. For the CDR3, the DNA is TGCGCCAGCAGTGAGTCTTACGGGTCCACCACAGATACGCAGTATTTT. This gives the protein CASSESYGSTTDTQYF.

The chain recombines TRBV5-1 with TRBJ2-5, with D perhaps matching TRBD1 (5 bases). The CDR3 spans 14 residues. Per germline, CDR1 SGHRS and CDR2 YFSETQ. V was trimmed by 0 bases and J by 2 bases, leaving 8 bases between them. Here the CDR3 reads CASSLEGAQETQYF. CDR3 sequence (DNA): TGCGCCAGCAGCTTGGAAGGGGCGCAAGAGACCCAGTACTTC. The entire variable domain, with the rest obtained from reference TRBV5-1 and TRBJ2-5, is as follows: KAGVTQTPRYLIKTRGQQVTLSCSPISGHRSVSWYQQTPGQGLQFLFEYFSETQRNKGNFPGRFSGRQFSNSRSEMNVSTLELGDSALYLCASSLEGAQETQYFGPGTRLLVL.

The chain recombines TRBV2 with TRBJ1-2, with D possibly being TRBD1 (5 bases). Germline-derived CDR1 and CDR2 are SNHLY and FYNNEI. The CDR3 sequence is 14 residues long. Trimming pared 5 bases from V and 0 bases from J, leaving 10 bases between. CDR3 in amino acids: CASSHPTANYGYTF. In DNA form, the CDR3 reads TGTGCCAGCAGTCACCCGACAGCTAACTATGGCTACACCTTC. Using reference TRBV2 and TRBJ1-2 for the parts outside the CDR3, the full variable domain is EPEVTQTPSHQVTQMGQEVILRCVPISNHLYFYWYRQILGQKVEFLVSFYNNEISEKSEIFDDQFSVERPDGSNFTLKIRSTKLEDSAMYFCASSHPTANYGYTFGSGTRLTVV.

A few counts support this clone. The chain has TRBV5-4 and TRBJ1-4; D is uncertain. CDR1 and CDR2 from the germline V gene are SGHNT and YYREEE (reference sequence). The CDR3 has 15 residues. The V and J ends lost 0 bases and 3 bases respectively, with 9 bases between them. CDR3 protein: CASSLGSLPNEKLFF. The CDR3 bases are TGTGCCAGCAGCTTGGGAAGCCTACCTAATGAAAAACTGTTTTTT.